This TCR beta chain is drawn from a study of blood T cell repertoires in COVID-19 (dated by TCRdb to about 2020). In terms of the full investigation: Samples covering the acute and convalescent phases of COVID-19 were provided by collaborators in the United States, Italy and Spain. The prospective study material was composed of cDNA or gDNA derived from T cells, B-cell-depleted T cells, or PBMCs. Nearly every sample came with metadata listing a de-identified subject ID, COVID-19 status, age in years and sex. Samples were obtained from the ongoing ImmuneRACE study (first 160 participants) and from some 1,200 subjects provided by 6 global collaborators. Subjects who had been exposed to COVID-19, were actively infected with it, or had recovered from it provided the deeply sampled blood TCRbeta repertoires that made up the dataset. Where available, HLA class I and class II types were taken from metadata supplied by the sample provider and were not determined by assay-based typing. A freely available public database, intended as a resource for researchers studying the immune response to SARS-CoV-2, is where the repertoires were released. General findings and caveats noted by the study authors: How much clinical and demographic metadata was included differed by source and by participant, and the metadata was provided uncurated.

The CDR3 has 12 amino acids, counting the end cysteine and phenylalanine. The only DNA kept is the CDR3, 36 bases in frame from the first base. Reading the germline V gene (reference sequence) gives CDR1 MNHNY and CDR2 SVGAGI. V loses 10 bases at its end and J loses 5 bases; junction bases beyond the gene matches: 4. At one collaborating source in Seattle, patients were enrolled during active infection and were followed longitudinally through the course of disease. Collaborating institutions collected whole blood in K2EDTA tubes following their own protocols. Collaborator samples were shipped for TCRbeta analysis as frozen whole blood, isolated PBMCs, or DNA extracted from either sample type. Worth noting for this clone: Its antigen specificity is not known. No per-base quality is available; no much larger clone lies one base away.

TCRbeta CDR3 regions were amplified from genomic DNA by means of the immunoSEQ Assay, a bias-controlled multiplex PCR. In the original analysis: Within the assay, amplification of reference gene primers was used to estimate how many nucleated cells each sample contained. To quantify the absolute abundance of each unique TCRbeta CDR3 rearrangement, sequence reads were collapsed and filtered. For each sample, productive Simpson clonality was calculated as the square root of Simpson's diversity index across productive rearrangements. TCRdb limited this immuneACCESS table to in-frame rearrangements with V and J called. A share of clones is missing; checked studies link under half to unresolved V genes, and the rest is unexplained. Clone size and V and J calls were adopted from that table, with D and trimming inferred from the DNA. This sample gives about 220,000 clones in total; around 86% of them show up just once. Of the sample, 9.5% to 13% falls within the top ten clones.

The sequenced sample consisted of peripheral blood. The chain was built from TRBV6-6 and TRBJ1-5, with 8 junctional bases fitting TRBD1. The TCR was taken from a woman between 45 and 65 years old with COVID-19, enrolled during active disease. CDR3 region: CAIQGAYQPQHF. The nucleotides are TGTGCCATCCAGGGGGCCTATCAGCCCCAGCATTTT.